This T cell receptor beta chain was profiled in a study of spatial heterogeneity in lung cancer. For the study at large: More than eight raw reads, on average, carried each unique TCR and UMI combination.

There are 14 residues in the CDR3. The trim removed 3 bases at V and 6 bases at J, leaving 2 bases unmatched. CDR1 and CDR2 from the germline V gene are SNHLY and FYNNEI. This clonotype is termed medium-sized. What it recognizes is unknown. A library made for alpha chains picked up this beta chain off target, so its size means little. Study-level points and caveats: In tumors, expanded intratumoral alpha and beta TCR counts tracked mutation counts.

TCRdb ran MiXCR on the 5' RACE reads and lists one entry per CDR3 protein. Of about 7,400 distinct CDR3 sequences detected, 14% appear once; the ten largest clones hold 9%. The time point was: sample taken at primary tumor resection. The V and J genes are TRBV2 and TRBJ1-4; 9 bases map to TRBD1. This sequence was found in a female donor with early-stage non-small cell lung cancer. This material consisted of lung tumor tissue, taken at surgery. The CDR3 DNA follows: TGTGCCAGCAGTGATACAGGGGGCGATGAAAAACTGTTTTTT. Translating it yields CASSDTGGDEKLFF.